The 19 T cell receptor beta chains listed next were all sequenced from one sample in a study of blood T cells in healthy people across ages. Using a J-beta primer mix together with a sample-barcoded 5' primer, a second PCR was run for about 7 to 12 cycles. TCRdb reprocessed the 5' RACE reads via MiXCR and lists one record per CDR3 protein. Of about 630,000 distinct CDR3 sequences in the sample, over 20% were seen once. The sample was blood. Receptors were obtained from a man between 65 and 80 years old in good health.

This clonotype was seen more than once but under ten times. The DNA for the CDR3 is TGTGCCAGCAGTTTCGACAATCCCTACGAGCAGTACTTC. It yields the protein CASSFDNPYEQYF. The chain carries TRBV12-3 or TRBV12-4 and TRBJ2-7, with D hard to call. The CDR3 contains 13 residues. V lost 3 bases and J 2 bases, leaving 8 bases between the germline ends.

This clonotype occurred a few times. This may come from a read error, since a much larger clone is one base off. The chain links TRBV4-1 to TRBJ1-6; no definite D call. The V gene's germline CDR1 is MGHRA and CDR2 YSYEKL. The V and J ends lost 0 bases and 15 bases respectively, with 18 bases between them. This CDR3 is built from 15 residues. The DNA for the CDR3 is TGCGCCAGCAGCCAAGATATAAACCGCCACGTTGTCCTCCACTTT. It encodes CASSQDINRHVVLHF.

The CDR3 DNA sequence: TGCAGCGTTGCGAAGGGGGTCGCTGAAGCTTTCTTT. Its protein is CSVAKGVAEAFF. This sequence joins TRBV29-1 and TRBJ1-1, with D perhaps TRBD1 (6 bases). V was trimmed by 4 bases and J by 6 bases, leaving 12 bases between them. Germline-derived CDR1 and CDR2 are SQVTM and ANQGSEA. The CDR3 covers 12 residues. The full variable domain, in which reference TRBV29-1 and TRBJ1-1 provide the parts outside the CDR3, is SAVISQKPSRDICQRGTSLTIQCQVDSQVTMMFWYRQQPGQSLTLIATANQGSEATYESGFVIDKFPISRPNLTFSTLTVSNMSPEDSSIYLCSVAKGVAEAFFGQGTRLTVV.

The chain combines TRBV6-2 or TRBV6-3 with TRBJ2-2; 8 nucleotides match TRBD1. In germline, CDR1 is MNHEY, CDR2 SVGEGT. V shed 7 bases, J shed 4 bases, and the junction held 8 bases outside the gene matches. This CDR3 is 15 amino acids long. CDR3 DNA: TGTGCCAGCAACTCAGCGGACAGGGTCACCGGGGAGCTGTTTTTT. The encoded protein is CASNSADRVTGELFF.

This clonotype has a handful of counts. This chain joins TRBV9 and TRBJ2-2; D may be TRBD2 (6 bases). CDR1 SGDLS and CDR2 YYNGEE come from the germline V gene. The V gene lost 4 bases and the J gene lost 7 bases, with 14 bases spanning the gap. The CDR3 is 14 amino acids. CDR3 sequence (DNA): TGTGCCAGCAGCCCCTGGCAGGGAGGCGGGGAGCTGTTTTTT. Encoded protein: CASSPWQGGGELFF.

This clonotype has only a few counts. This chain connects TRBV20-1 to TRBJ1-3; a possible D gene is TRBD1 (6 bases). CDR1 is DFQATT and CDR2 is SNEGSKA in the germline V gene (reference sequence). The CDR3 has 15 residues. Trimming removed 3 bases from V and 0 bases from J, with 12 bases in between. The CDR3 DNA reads TGCAGTGCTAGTGATGCGGGGGCCTCTGGAAACACCATATATTTT. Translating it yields CSASDAGASGNTIYF.

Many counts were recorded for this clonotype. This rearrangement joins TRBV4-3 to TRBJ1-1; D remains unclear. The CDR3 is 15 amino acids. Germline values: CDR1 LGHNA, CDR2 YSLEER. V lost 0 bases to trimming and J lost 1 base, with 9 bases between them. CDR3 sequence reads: CASSQETQGNTEAFF. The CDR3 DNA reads TGCGCCAGCAGCCAAGAAACGCAAGGGAACACTGAAGCTTTCTTT.

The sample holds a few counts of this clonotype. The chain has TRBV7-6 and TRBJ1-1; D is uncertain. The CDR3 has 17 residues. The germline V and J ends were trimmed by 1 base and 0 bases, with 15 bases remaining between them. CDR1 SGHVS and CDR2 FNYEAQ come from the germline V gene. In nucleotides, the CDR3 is TGTGCCAGCAGCTTAGGTCATGCAGGATCCGTGAACACTGAAGCTTTCTTT. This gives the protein CASSLGHAGSVNTEAFF.

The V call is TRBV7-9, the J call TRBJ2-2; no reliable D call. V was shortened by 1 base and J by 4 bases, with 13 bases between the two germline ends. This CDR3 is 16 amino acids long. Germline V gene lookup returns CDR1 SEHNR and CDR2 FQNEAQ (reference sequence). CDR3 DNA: TGTGCCAGCAGCTTAGGACGGGCTCTCGGCACCGGGGAGCTGTTTTTT. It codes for CASSLGRALGTGELFF.

This CDR3 is CATSREILAGSYNEQFF. As DNA, the CDR3 is TGTGCCACCAGCAGGGAAATTTTAGCGGGCTCCTACAATGAGCAGTTCTTC. J is TRBJ2-1 and V is TRBV15, with 7 bases matching TRBD2. The V gene's germline CDR1 is LNHNV and CDR2 YYDKDF (reference sequence). CDR3 size: 17 residues. The junction had 8 bases not matched to a gene; V was cut back by 3 bases and J by 0 bases.

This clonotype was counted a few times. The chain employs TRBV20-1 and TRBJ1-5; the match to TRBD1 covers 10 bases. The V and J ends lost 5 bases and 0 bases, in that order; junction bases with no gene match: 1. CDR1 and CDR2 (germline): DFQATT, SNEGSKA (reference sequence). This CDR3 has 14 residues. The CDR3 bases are TGCAGTGCTGGACAGGGGGTTAGCAATCAGCCCCAGCATTTT. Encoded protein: CSAGQGVSNQPQHF.

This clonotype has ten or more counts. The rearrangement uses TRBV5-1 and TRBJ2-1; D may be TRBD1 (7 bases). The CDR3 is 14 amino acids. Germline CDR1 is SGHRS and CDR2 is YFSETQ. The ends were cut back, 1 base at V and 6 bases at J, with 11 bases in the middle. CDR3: CASSLPGGLNEQFF. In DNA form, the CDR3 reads TGCGCCAGCAGCTTGCCAGGGGGGCTCAATGAGCAGTTCTTC.

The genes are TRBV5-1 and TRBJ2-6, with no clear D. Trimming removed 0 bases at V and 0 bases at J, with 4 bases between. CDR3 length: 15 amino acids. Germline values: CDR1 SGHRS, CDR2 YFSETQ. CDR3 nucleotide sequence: TGCGCCAGCAGCTTGGCTCCCTCTGGGGCCAACGTCCTGACTTTC. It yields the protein CASSLAPSGANVLTF.

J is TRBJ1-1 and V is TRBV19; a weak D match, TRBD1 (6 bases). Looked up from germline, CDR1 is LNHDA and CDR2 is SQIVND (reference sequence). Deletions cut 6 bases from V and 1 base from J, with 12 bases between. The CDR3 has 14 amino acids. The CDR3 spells CASRTGTRNTEAFF. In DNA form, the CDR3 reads TGTGCCAGTAGGACCGGGACACGGAACACTGAAGCTTTCTTT. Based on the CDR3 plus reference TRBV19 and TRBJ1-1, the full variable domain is DGGITQSPKYLFRKEGQNVTLSCEQNLNHDAMYWYRQDPGQGLRLIYYSQIVNDFQKGDIAEGYSVSREKKESFPLTVTSAQKNPTAFYLCASRTGTRNTEAFFGQGTRLTVV.

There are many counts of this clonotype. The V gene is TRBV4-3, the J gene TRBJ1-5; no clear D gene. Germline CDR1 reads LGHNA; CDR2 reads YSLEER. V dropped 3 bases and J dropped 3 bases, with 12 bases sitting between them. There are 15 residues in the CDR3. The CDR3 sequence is CASSQGIKDNQPQHF. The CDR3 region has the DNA TGCGCCAGCAGCCAGGGGATAAAGGACAATCAGCCCCAGCATTTT.

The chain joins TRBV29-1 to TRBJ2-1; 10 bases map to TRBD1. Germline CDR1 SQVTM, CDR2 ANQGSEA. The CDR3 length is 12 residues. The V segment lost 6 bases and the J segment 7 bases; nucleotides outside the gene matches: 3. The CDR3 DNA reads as TGCAGCGTAGACAGGGGGCGGAATGAGCAGTTCTTC. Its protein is CSVDRGRNEQFF.

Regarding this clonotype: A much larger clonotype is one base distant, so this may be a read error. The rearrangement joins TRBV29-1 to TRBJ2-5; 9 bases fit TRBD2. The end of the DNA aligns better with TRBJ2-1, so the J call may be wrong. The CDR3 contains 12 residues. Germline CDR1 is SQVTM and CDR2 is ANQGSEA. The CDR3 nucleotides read TGCAGCGCTAGCGGGAACCACAATGATCAGTTCTTC. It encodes CSASGNHNDQFF.

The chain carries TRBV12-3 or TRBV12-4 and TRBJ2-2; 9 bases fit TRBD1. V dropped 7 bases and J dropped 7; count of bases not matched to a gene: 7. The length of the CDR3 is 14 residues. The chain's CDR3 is CASITTGGVGELFF. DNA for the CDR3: TGTGCCAGCATAACTACAGGGGGCGTCGGGGAGCTGTTTTTT.

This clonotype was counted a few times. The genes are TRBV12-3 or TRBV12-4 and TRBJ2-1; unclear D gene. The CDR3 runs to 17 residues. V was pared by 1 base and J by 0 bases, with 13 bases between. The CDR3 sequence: CASSLGTVSNSYNEQFF. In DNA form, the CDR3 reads TGTGCCAGCAGTTTAGGTACAGTTTCCAACTCCTACAATGAGCAGTTCTTC.